A selection of T cell receptor beta chains follows, all from one sample in a study of shared clonotypes between healthy human individuals. Profiled with immunoSEQ multiplex PCR; TCRdb holds only in-frame clones, not every one. In the table there are about 1,800,000 clones, roughly 94% of which are singletons. Sequencing was done on a sample of naive CD8+ T cells sorted from blood. These receptors were collected from a man aged 18 to 35 in good health. Both conserved end residues are part of each CDR3. The order of the fields is CDR3 DNA, CDR3 protein, J gene, V gene, clone size, D gene. The D gene is left open where the match is weak. The size field is filled for only some rows; it gives once, few, many or a size class.

CDR3 DNA: TGTGCCAGCAGCTTAGCTGGTCAGGATGGCTACACCTTC
CDR3 protein: CASSLAGQDGYTF
J gene: TRBJ1-2
V gene: TRBV11-2
clone size: -
D gene: -

CDR3 DNA: TGTGCCAGCAGTGAAATTGGGGAAGTTAGCAATCAGCCCCAGCATTTT
CDR3 protein: CASSEIGEVSNQPQHF
J gene: TRBJ1-5
V gene: TRBV2
clone size: -
D gene: -

CDR3 DNA: TGTGCCACCTGGACAGGGGGACTTCTTGGCTACACCTTC
CDR3 protein: CATWTGGLLGYTF
J gene: TRBJ1-2
V gene: TRBV15
clone size: -
D gene: TRBD1

CDR3 DNA: TGTGCCAGCAGTTACAATCCAGCTGCCACTGGTGAGCAGTTCTTC
CDR3 protein: CASSYNPAATGEQFF
J gene: TRBJ2-1
V gene: TRBV6-6
clone size: -
D gene: -

CDR3 DNA: TGTGCCAGCAGCTCCCTCGGTCTAGCGGGAGACGGTACGCAGTATTTT
CDR3 protein: CASSSLGLAGDGTQYF
J gene: TRBJ2-3
V gene: TRBV7-8
clone size: -
D gene: TRBD2

CDR3 DNA: TGTGCCAGCAGAGGAGAGCGGTTATCAGAGACAGGGGACGGATACGAGCAGTACTTC
CDR3 protein: CASRGERLSETGDGYEQYF
J gene: TRBJ2-7
V gene: TRBV5-6
clone size: -
D gene: TRBD1

CDR3 DNA: TGTGCCAGCAGGACCTCCGGGACAGGGAGCTACGAGCAGTACTTC
CDR3 protein: CASRTSGTGSYEQYF
J gene: TRBJ2-7
V gene: TRBV27
clone size: -
D gene: TRBD1

CDR3 DNA: TGCGCCTCCGAGGGGGGGGACGAGCAGTACTTC
CDR3 protein: CASEGGDEQYF
J gene: TRBJ2-7
V gene: TRBV10-2
clone size: -
D gene: -

CDR3 DNA: TGCAGCGTTGACCCCCGGACAACTAACTATGGCTACACCTTC
CDR3 protein: CSVDPRTTNYGYTF
J gene: TRBJ1-2
V gene: TRBV29-1
clone size: -
D gene: -

CDR3 DNA: TGTGCCAGCAGTCCCGAAGTTGGAAACACCATATATTTT
CDR3 protein: CASSPEVGNTIYF
J gene: TRBJ1-3
V gene: TRBV6-6
clone size: -
D gene: -

CDR3 DNA: TGTGCCAGCAGCTTAGCCGGAGGGACAGGGAGGTCCTACGAGCAGTACTTC
CDR3 protein: CASSLAGGTGRSYEQYF
J gene: TRBJ2-7
V gene: TRBV7-9
clone size: once
D gene: TRBD1

CDR3 DNA: TGTGCCAGCAGTGGGGACAGCTACGAGCAGTACTTC
CDR3 protein: CASSGDSYEQYF
J gene: TRBJ2-7
V gene: TRBV6-5
clone size: -
D gene: TRBD1

CDR3 DNA: TGTGCCATCAGTGAATTGGGACTAGCGGAAAACCAAGAGACCCAGTACTTC
CDR3 protein: CAISELGLAENQETQYF
J gene: TRBJ2-5
V gene: TRBV10-3
clone size: -
D gene: TRBD2

CDR3 DNA: TGTGCCAGCACCGCCCGGGACAGAACCTACGAGCAGTACTTC
CDR3 protein: CASTARDRTYEQYF
J gene: TRBJ2-7
V gene: TRBV7-9
clone size: -
D gene: TRBD1

CDR3 DNA: TGCGCCAGCAGTGACGGAGGGGGTGGGGGCTACGAGCAGTACTTC
CDR3 protein: CASSDGGGGGYEQYF
J gene: TRBJ2-7
V gene: TRBV10-2
clone size: -
D gene: -

CDR3 DNA: TGTGCCATCAGTGGCGGGCAGGGGACGATCTATGGCTACACCTTC
CDR3 protein: CAISGGQGTIYGYTF
J gene: TRBJ1-2
V gene: TRBV10-3
clone size: once
D gene: -

CDR3 DNA: TGCGCCAGCAGCTTGGTCACGGCGAACACTGAAGCTTTCTTT
CDR3 protein: CASSLVTANTEAFF
J gene: TRBJ1-1
V gene: TRBV5-1
clone size: -
D gene: -

CDR3 DNA: TGTGCCAGCAGTGAGGGGGGTAAGCAGTACTTC
CDR3 protein: CASSEGGKQYF
J gene: TRBJ2-7
V gene: TRBV6-1
clone size: -
D gene: -

CDR3 DNA: -
CDR3 protein: CASSYSFGAGELFF
J gene: TRBJ2-2
V gene: TRBV6-6
clone size: -
D gene: -

CDR3 DNA: TGTGCCAGCAGGGACGGCAGCTCCTACGAGCAGTACTTC
CDR3 protein: CASRDGSSYEQYF
J gene: TRBJ2-7
V gene: TRBV7-9
clone size: once
D gene: -

CDR3 DNA: TGCGCCAGCAGTGAGCTTGGGAGTCGCCGACCCTACGAGCAGTACTTC
CDR3 protein: CASSELGSRRPYEQYF
J gene: TRBJ2-7
V gene: TRBV10-2
clone size: -
D gene: -

CDR3 DNA: TGTGCCATCGGGCCTCCAGGCACCGGGGAGCTGTTTTTT
CDR3 protein: CAIGPPGTGELFF
J gene: TRBJ2-2
V gene: TRBV10-3
clone size: -
D gene: -

CDR3 DNA: TGCGCCAGCAGCTTGGAGGATGAGACACAGCCTTATGGCTACACCTTC
CDR3 protein: CASSLEDETQPYGYTF
J gene: TRBJ1-2
V gene: TRBV5-1
clone size: -
D gene: -

CDR3 DNA: TGTGCCAGCAGTGAATCCGGACACTCCTATGGCTACACCTTC
CDR3 protein: CASSESGHSYGYTF
J gene: TRBJ1-2
V gene: TRBV6-1
clone size: -
D gene: -

CDR3 DNA: TGTGCCAGCACCATACGGACAGCGGGCGGCTACACCTTC
CDR3 protein: CASTIRTAGGYTF
J gene: TRBJ1-2
V gene: TRBV28
clone size: -
D gene: -

CDR3 DNA: TGCGCCAGCAGCCAAGATCGAGCGGGGGACAATGAGCAGTTCTTC
CDR3 protein: CASSQDRAGDNEQFF
J gene: TRBJ2-1
V gene: TRBV4-3
clone size: -
D gene: TRBD2

CDR3 DNA: TGTGCCAGCAGCTTTACCGACGGAAATGAGCAGTTCTTC
CDR3 protein: CASSFTDGNEQFF
J gene: TRBJ2-1
V gene: TRBV7-2
clone size: -
D gene: -

CDR3 DNA: TGTGCCAGCAGCGGGGGGACTCCCATGCAGTTCTTC
CDR3 protein: CASSGGTPMQFF
J gene: TRBJ2-1
V gene: TRBV13
clone size: -
D gene: -

CDR3 DNA: TGTGCCAGCAGCTTCCCCGGGACAGGGCAAGAGACCCAGTACTTC
CDR3 protein: CASSFPGTGQETQYF
J gene: TRBJ2-5
V gene: TRBV7-9
clone size: -
D gene: TRBD1

CDR3 DNA: TGTGCCTGGAGTGAGGTAGGGGTCTCCTCGGTGGTGTTTTTT
CDR3 protein: CAWSEVGVSSVVFF
J gene: TRBJ1-4
V gene: TRBV30
clone size: once
D gene: -

CDR3 DNA: TGTGCCAGCAGCTTAGTGATAGGGACCAGCACTGAAGCTTTCTTT
CDR3 protein: CASSLVIGTSTEAFF
J gene: TRBJ1-1
V gene: TRBV7-9
clone size: -
D gene: -

CDR3 DNA: TGTGCCAGCAGTGAAGATAACAACCCATACGAGCAGTACTTC
CDR3 protein: CASSEDNNPYEQYF
J gene: TRBJ2-7
V gene: TRBV6-1
clone size: -
D gene: -